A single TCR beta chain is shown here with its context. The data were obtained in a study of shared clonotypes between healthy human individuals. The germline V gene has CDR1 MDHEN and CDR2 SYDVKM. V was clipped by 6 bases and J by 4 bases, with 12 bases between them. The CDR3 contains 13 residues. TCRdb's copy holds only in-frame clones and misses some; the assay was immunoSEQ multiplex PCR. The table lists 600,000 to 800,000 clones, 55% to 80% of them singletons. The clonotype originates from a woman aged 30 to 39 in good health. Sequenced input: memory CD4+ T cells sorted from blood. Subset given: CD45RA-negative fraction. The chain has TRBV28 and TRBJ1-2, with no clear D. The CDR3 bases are TGTGCCAGCAGAAAGGGCCTCGGCTATGGCTACACCTTC. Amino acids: CASRKGLGYGYTF.